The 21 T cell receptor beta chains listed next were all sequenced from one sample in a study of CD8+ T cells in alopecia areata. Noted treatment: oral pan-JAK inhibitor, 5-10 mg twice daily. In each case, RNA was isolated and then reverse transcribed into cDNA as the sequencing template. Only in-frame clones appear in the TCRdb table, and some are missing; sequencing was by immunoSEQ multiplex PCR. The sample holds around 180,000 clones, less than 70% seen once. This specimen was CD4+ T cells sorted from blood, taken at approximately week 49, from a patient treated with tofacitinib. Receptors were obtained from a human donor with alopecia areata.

The CDR3 coding sequence is TGTGCCTGGAGTGTAAGGGATGAAGCTTTCTTT. Its protein is CAWSVRDEAFF. The chain couples TRBV30 to TRBJ1-1; no reliable D call. Germline V gene sequence: CDR1 GTSNPN, CDR2 SVGIG (reference sequence). V lost 0 bases, J lost 7 bases, and 6 bases lay in between. This CDR3 spans 11 amino acids.

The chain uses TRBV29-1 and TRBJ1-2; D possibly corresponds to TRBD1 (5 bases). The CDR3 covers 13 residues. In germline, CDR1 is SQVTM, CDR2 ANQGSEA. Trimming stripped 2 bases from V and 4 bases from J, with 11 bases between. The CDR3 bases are TGCAGCGTTGAACTTGACAGTCTCTATGGCTACACCTTC. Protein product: CSVELDSLYGYTF.

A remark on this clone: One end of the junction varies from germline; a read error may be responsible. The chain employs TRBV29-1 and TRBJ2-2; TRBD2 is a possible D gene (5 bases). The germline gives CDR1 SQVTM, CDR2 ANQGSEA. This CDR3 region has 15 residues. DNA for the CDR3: TGCAGCGCCGTGGCAGGTCCCGGGAACACCAGGGAGCTGTTTTTT. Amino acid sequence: CSAVAGPGNTRELFF.

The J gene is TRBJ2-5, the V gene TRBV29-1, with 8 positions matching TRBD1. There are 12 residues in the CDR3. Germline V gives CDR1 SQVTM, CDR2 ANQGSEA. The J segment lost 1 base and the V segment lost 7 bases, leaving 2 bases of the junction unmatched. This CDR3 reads CSGGTGQETQYF. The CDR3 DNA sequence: TGCAGCGGAGGGACAGGCCAAGAGACCCAGTACTTC.

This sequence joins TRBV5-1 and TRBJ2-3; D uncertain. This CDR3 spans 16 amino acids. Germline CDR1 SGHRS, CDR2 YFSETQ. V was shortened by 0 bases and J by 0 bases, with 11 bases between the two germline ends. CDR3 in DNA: TGCGCCAGCAGCTTGGATGGGGATCCCAGCACAGATACGCAGTATTTT. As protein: CASSLDGDPSTDTQYF.

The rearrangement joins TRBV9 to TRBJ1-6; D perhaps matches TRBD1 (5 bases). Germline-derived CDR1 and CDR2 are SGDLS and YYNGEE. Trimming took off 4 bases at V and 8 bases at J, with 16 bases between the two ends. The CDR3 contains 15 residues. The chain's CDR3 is CASSLGQGLHSPLHF. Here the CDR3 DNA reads TGTGCCAGCAGCCTTGGGCAGGGCCTACATTCACCCCTCCACTTT. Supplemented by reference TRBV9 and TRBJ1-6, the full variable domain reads DSGVTQTPKHLITATGQRVTLRCSPRSGDLSVYWYQQSLDQGLQFLIQYYNGEERAKGNILERFSAQQFPDLHSELNLSSLELGDSALYFCASSLGQGLHSPLHFGNGTRLTVT.

This CDR3 reads CASSRPIGGGANEQFF. The CDR3 coding sequence is TGTGCCAGCAGCCGCCCCATAGGCGGGGGGGCAAATGAGCAGTTCTTC. The V call is TRBV11-2, the J call TRBJ2-1, with TRBD2 identical over 9 bases. V shed 5 bases and J 7 bases; nucleotides not matched to a gene: 12. The germline gives CDR1 SGHAT, CDR2 FQNNGV. The CDR3 sequence is 16 residues long.

In nucleotides, the CDR3 is TGCAGCGTTGCAAACCGGCAGAGCTCCTACGAGCAGTACTTC. It translates to CSVANRQSSYEQYF. The V call is TRBV29-1, the J call TRBJ2-7; D is unresolved. Looked up from germline, CDR1 is SQVTM and CDR2 is ANQGSEA. This CDR3 spans 14 amino acids. Trimming removed 4 bases from V and 0 bases from J, with 13 bases in between.

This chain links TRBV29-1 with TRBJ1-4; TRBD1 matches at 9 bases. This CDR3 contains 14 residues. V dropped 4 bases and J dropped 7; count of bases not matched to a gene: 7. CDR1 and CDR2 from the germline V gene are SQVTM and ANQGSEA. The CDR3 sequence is CSVGGGQGFEKLFF. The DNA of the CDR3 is TGCAGCGTTGGTGGCGGACAGGGGTTTGAAAAACTGTTTTTT.

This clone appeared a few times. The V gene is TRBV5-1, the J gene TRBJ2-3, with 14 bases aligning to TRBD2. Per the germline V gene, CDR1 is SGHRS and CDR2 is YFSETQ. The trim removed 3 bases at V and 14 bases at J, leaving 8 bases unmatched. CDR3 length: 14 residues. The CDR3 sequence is CASSSGLAGDGGYF. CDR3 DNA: TGCGCCAGCAGCTCGGGACTAGCGGGGGATGGAGGGTATTTT.

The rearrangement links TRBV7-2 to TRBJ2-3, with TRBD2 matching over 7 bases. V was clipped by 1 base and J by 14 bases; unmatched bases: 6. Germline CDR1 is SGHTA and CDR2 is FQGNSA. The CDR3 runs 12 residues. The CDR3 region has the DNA TGTGCCAGCAGCTTAGAATCAGCGGGGTTGTATTTT. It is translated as CASSLESAGLYF.

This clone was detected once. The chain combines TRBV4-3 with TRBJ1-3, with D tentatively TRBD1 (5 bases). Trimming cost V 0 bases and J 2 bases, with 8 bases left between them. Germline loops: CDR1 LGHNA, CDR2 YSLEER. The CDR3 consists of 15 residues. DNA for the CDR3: TGCGCCAGCAGCCAAGAGGGGCAGGCTGGAAACACCATATATTTT. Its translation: CASSQEGQAGNTIYF.

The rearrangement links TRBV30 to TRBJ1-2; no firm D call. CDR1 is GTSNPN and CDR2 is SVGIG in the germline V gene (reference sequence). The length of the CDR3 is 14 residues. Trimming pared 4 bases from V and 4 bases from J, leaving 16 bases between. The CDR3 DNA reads TGTGCCTGGAATCGGTTTCCTTCCCGCTATGGCTACACCTTC. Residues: CAWNRFPSRYGYTF.

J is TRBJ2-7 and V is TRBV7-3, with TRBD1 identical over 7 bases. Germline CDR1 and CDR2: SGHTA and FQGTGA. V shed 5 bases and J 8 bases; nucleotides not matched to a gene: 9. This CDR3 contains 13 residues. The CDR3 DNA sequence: TGTGCCAGCAGCATCACCCAGGGGGTTCAGCAGTACTTC. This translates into CASSITQGVQQYF.

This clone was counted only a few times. In nucleotides, the CDR3 is TGTGCCAGCAACCCGGGGTCCGGCCTGGGCTCCTACGAGCAGTACTTC. This translates into CASNPGSGLGSYEQYF. The rearrangement joins TRBV7-9 to TRBJ2-7; D is possibly TRBD2 (5 bases). The CDR3 spans 16 residues. Trimming pared 7 bases from V and 0 bases from J, leaving 19 bases between. Germline values: CDR1 SEHNR, CDR2 FQNEAQ (reference sequence).

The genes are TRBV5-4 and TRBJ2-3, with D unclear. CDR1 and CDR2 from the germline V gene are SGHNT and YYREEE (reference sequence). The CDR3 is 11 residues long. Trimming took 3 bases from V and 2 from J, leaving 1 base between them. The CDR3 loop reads CASSSTDTQYF. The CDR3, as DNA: TGTGCCAGCAGCTCCACAGATACGCAGTATTTT.

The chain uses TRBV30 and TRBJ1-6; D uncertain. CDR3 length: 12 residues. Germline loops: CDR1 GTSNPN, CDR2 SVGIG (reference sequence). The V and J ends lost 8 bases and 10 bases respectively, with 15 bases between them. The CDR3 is CALTRRGSPLHF. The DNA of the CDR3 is TGTGCCCTGACTAGGAGAGGCTCACCCCTCCACTTT.

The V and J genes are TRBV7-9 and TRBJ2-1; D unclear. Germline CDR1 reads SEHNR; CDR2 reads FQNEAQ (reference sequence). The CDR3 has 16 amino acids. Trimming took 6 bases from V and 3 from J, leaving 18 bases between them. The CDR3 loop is CASSSRLDGSYNEQFF. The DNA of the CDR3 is TGTGCCAGCAGTTCAAGACTCGACGGAAGCTACAATGAGCAGTTCTTC.

The CDR3 bases are TGCAGCGTTCACTTGGCTCGGACCCAAGAGACCCAGTACTTC. This translates into CSVHLARTQETQYF. V is TRBV29-1 and J is TRBJ2-5; no firm D call. Germline V CDR1 and CDR2: SQVTM, ANQGSEA. V lost 5 bases and J 1 base, leaving 14 bases between the germline ends. The CDR3 runs 14 residues.

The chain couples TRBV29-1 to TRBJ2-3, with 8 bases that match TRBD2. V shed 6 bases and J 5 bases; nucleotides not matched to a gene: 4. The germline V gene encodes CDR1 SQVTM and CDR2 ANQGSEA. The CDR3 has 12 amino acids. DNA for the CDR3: TGCAGCGTGGGGCGGGGGGTAGATACGCAGTATTTT. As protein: CSVGRGVDTQYF.

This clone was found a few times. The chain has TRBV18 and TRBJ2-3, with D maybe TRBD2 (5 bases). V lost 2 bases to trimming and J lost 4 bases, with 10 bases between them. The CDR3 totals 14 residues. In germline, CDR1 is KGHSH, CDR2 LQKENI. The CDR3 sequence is CASSPNRAADTQYF. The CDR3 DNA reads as TGTGCCAGCTCACCAAACCGAGCGGCAGATACGCAGTATTTT. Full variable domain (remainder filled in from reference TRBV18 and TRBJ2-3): NAGVMQNPRHLVRRRGQEARLRCSPMKGHSHVYWYRQLPEEGLKFMVYLQKENIIDESGMPKERFSAEFPKEGPSILRIQQVVRGDSAAYFCASSPNRAADTQYFGPGTRLTVL.